Following are 2 T cell receptor beta chains from one sample sequenced in a study of blood T cell repertoires in COVID-19 (TCRdb year 2020). Library preparation employed the immunoSEQ multiplex PCR assay. As stored in TCRdb, this immuneACCESS dataset retains in-frame rearrangements with V and J assigned. A fraction of the clones does not appear; measured against another copy, unresolved V genes explain less than half of the discrepancy, and the remainder lacks a known reason. This sample comprises about 280,000 clones, around 80% of them detected only once. The top ten clonotypes cover 5% of the sample. The sequencing input was PBMCs or T cells enriched from blood (not recorded which). The receptors come from a man aged 40-55 years who had been exposed to COVID-19.

There are a few counts of this clone. The chain recombines TRBV5-6 with TRBJ2-5; a weak D match, TRBD2 (6 bases). The CDR3 is 15 amino acids. Between the trimmed V and J ends, which lost 4 bases and 7 bases, there was a span of 20 bases. Germline CDR1 reads SGHDT; CDR2 reads YYEEEE. The CDR3 region is CASSQDSAGKGTQYF. The CDR3 DNA is TGTGCCAGCAGCCAAGATAGTGCGGGAAAGGGGACCCAGTACTTC.

This clone was picked up one time. V gene TRBV5-1 combines with J gene TRBJ2-2, with D possibly TRBD1 on 6 matching bases. This CDR3 has 15 amino acids. V dropped 2 bases and J dropped 6 bases, with 14 bases sitting between them. The V gene's germline CDR1 is SGHRS and CDR2 YFSETQ. In nucleotides, the CDR3 is TGCGCCAGCAGCTTACAGACAGGTTCGTCCGGGGAGCTGTTTTTT. This translates into CASSLQTGSSGELFF.